These 15 T cell receptor beta chains share one sample of origin, sequenced in a study of T cell responses to AZD1222 COVID-19 vaccine (dated by TCRdb to about 2021). What the time point label conveys for this sample: about 28 days (+/-7) after the second vaccine dose. Library preparation employed the immunoSEQ multiplex PCR assay. Held by TCRdb, this immuneACCESS table contains in-frame sequences only and omits some clones. Under half of the omission traces to an unresolved V gene where checked; the cause of the rest is unknown. In all, the sample holds roughly 100,000 clones, and about 88% of those were seen once. The ten largest clones take up 14% of the sample. Specimen: peripheral blood, collected 28 days after the second AZD1222 dose. Every receptor here comes from an adult who received the AZD1222 COVID-19 vaccine.

V and J are TRBV6-6 and TRBJ2-1; 7 bases match TRBD1. The CDR3 extends over 14 amino acids. With V trimmed by 6 bases and J by 6 bases, 8 bases remained unmatched. Germline V gene sequence: CDR1 MNHNY, CDR2 SVGAGI (reference sequence). CDR3 region: CASRDATGSNEQFF. The CDR3 DNA reads as TGTGCCAGCAGGGACGCGACAGGGAGCAATGAGCAGTTCTTC.

The chain has TRBV5-1 and TRBJ2-1, with 9 nucleotides matching TRBD2. The CDR3 sequence is 14 residues long. J gave up 5 bases and V 3 bases, and 3 bases lay outside the gene matches. The germline CDR1 and CDR2 sequences are SGHRS and YFSETQ. In DNA form, the CDR3 reads TGCGCCAGCAGCTCAATAGCGGGAGACAATGAGCAGTTCTTC. Translated: CASSSIAGDNEQFF.

CDR3 residues: CASEQSSGNTIYF. CDR3 in DNA: TGTGCTAGTGAGCAGAGCTCTGGAAACACCATATATTTT. The chain employs TRBV12-5 and TRBJ1-3; no reliable D call. This CDR3 has 13 amino acids. Trimming pared 7 bases from V and 0 bases from J, leaving 7 bases between. In germline, CDR1 is LGHNT, CDR2 FRNRAP.

The chain employs TRBV7-2 and TRBJ2-2; TRBD2 aligns across 8 bases. The CDR3 has 15 amino acids. With V trimmed by 2 bases and J by 1 base, 0 bases remained unmatched. The germline V gene encodes CDR1 SGHTA and CDR2 FQGNSA. CDR3 region: CASSLTSGNTGELFF. In nucleotides, the CDR3 is TGTGCCAGCAGCTTAACTAGCGGGAACACCGGGGAGCTGTTTTTT.

This chain uses TRBV18 with TRBJ1-1; 7 nucleotides line up with TRBD1. Trimming removed 6 bases from V and 3 bases from J; junction bases left unmatched: 13. Germline CDR1 and CDR2: KGHSH and LQKENI. The CDR3 has 16 residues. The CDR3 loop is CASSTKIGGSDTEAFF. The CDR3 DNA reads TGTGCCAGCTCGACGAAGATAGGGGGCTCAGACACTGAAGCTTTCTTT.

The V call is TRBV28, the J call TRBJ2-7; 7 positions match TRBD1. V lost 2 bases, J lost 4 bases, and 11 bases stayed unmatched. This CDR3 comprises 16 residues. Per the germline V gene, CDR1 is MDHEN and CDR2 is SYDVKM. CDR3 sequence: CASSLTRSGGRYEQYF. The CDR3 DNA follows: TGTGCCAGCAGTTTAACTCGGTCAGGGGGTCGTTACGAGCAGTACTTC.

The chain has TRBV5-8 and TRBJ1-1; no clear D gene. Germline loops: CDR1 SGHTS, CDR2 YDEGEE. This CDR3 is 11 amino acids long. The V gene lost 1 base and the J gene lost 12 bases, with 10 bases spanning the gap. In DNA form, the CDR3 reads TGTGCCAGCAGCTTGTTCCGAGAACCTTTCTTT. Translation: CASSLFREPFF.

The V and J genes are TRBV6-2 or TRBV6-3 and TRBJ2-7; D is ambiguous. V lost 3 bases and J 0 bases, leaving 15 bases between the germline ends. CDR1 and CDR2 from the germline V gene are MNHEY and SVGEGT. The CDR3 is 16 amino acids. In DNA form, the CDR3 reads TGTGCCAGCAGTTATCAGAACAGCGCGAACTCCTACGAGCAGTACTTC. It encodes CASSYQNSANSYEQYF.

CDR3 protein: CASSLRRGGNQPQHF. The CDR3 coding sequence is TGTGCCAGTAGCCTCAGGCGGGGCGGCAATCAGCCCCAGCATTTT. J is TRBJ1-5 and V is TRBV19; D is perhaps TRBD1 (5 bases). Trimming pared 6 bases from V and 2 bases from J, leaving 14 bases between. This CDR3 has 15 amino acids. Germline CDR1 and CDR2: LNHDA and SQIVND (reference sequence).

This clone was detected a few times. The chain employs TRBV7-9 and TRBJ1-4; no firm D call. The V and J ends lost 1 base and 7 bases respectively, with 13 bases between them. Per the germline V gene, CDR1 is SEHNR and CDR2 is FQNEAQ (reference sequence). The CDR3 sequence is 15 residues long. CDR3 amino acids: CASSLGPGPGEKLFF. CDR3 DNA sequence: TGTGCCAGCAGCTTAGGTCCGGGCCCGGGTGAAAAACTGTTTTTT.

The V call is TRBV28, the J call TRBJ2-7; 10 positions agree with TRBD1. This CDR3 region has 14 residues. With V trimmed by 8 bases and J by 4 bases, 8 bases remained unmatched. Germline CDR1 reads MDHEN; CDR2 reads SYDVKM. Here the CDR3 DNA reads TGTGCCAGCGGATCGACAGGGGGCGGATACGAGCAGTACTTC. Residues: CASGSTGGGYEQYF.

This chain joins TRBV7-9 and TRBJ2-7, with TRBD2 identical over 14 bases. Per germline, CDR1 SEHNR and CDR2 FQNEAQ (reference sequence). Trimming removed 4 bases from V and 6 bases from J; junction bases left unmatched: 11. This CDR3 spans 17 amino acids. The CDR3 sequence: CASSWTSGGTPPFEQYF. The CDR3 DNA sequence: TGTGCCAGCAGCTGGACTAGCGGGGGGACACCCCCGTTCGAGCAGTACTTC. Using reference TRBV7-9 and TRBJ2-7 for the parts outside the CDR3, the full variable domain is DTGVSQNPRHKITKRGQNVTFRCDPISEHNRLYWYRQTLGQGPEFLTYFQNEAQLEKSRLLSDRFSAERPKGSFSTLEIQRTEQGDSAMYLCASSWTSGGTPPFEQYFGPGTRLTVT.

The chain carries TRBV7-9 and TRBJ1-1; D unclear. The CDR3 covers 14 residues. Trimming cost V 3 bases and J 4 bases, with 12 bases left between them. Per germline, CDR1 SEHNR and CDR2 FQNEAQ (reference sequence). CDR3: CASSFSAMVTEAFF. The CDR3 DNA is TGTGCCAGCAGCTTTAGCGCAATGGTCACTGAAGCTTTCTTT.

This chain uses TRBV7-2 with TRBJ2-5, with 8 bases aligning to TRBD1. Per the germline V gene, CDR1 is SGHTA and CDR2 is FQGNSA. V lost 5 bases, J lost 5 bases, and 13 bases stayed unmatched. CDR3 length equals 16 residues. Here the CDR3 DNA reads TGTGCCAGCAGCACGACAGGGGCAAGGGGTCAGGAGACCCAGTACTTC. This encodes CASSTTGARGQETQYF.

The chain combines TRBV4-1 with TRBJ2-3, with D possibly called TRBD1 or TRBD2 (7 bases each). CDR1 MGHRA and CDR2 YSYEKL come from the germline V gene. V was trimmed by 0 bases and J by 5 bases, leaving 12 bases between them. This CDR3 contains 15 residues. CDR3 DNA: TGCGCCAGCAGCCAAGAAGGGGGCGGGGGAGATACGCAGTATTTT. It specifies CASSQEGGGGDTQYF.